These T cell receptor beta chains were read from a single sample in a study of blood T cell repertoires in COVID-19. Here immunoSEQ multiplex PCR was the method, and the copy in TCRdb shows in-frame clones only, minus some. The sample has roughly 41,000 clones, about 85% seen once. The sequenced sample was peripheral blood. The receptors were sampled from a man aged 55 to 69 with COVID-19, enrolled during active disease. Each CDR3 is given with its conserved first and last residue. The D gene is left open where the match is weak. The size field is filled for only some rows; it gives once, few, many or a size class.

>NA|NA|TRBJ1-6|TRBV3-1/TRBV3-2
TGTGCCAGCAGCCAAGATGGGGGCGTTATAAATTCACCCCTCCACTTT
CASSQDGGVINSPLHF
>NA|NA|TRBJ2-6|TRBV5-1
TGCGCCAGCAGCTTGGCGGCTGGGGCCAACGTCCTGACTTTC
CASSLAAGANVLTF
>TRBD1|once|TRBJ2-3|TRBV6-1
TGTGCCAGCAGTGAGATGGACAGGGTGTGGGGCCCAGATACGCAGTATTTT
CASSEMDRVWGPDTQYF
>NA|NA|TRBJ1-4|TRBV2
TGTGCCAGCAGGACCGTTGGACAGCTTAATGAAAAACTGTTTTTT
CASRTVGQLNEKLFF
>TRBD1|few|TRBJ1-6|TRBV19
TGTGCCAGTAACCGTAGGACAGGGGATAATTCACCCCTCCACTTT
CASNRRTGDNSPLHF
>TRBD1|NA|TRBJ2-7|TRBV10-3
TGTGCCATCAGTGAAGGGACAGGGGTCTCCTACGAGCAGTACTTC
CAISEGTGVSYEQYF
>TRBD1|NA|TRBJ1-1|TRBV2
TGTGCCAGCAGTGAAGCAAACAGGGGGGGAGGAGCTTTCTTT
CASSEANRGGGAFF
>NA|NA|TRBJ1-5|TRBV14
TGTGCCAGCAGCCAAGGAACGGGTCAGCCCCAGCATTTT
CASSQGTGQPQHF
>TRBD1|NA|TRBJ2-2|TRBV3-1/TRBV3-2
TGTGCCAGCAGCCAAGGGACAGGGGCAGTTCGAAACACCGGGGAGCTGTTTTTT
CASSQGTGAVRNTGELFF
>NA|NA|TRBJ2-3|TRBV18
TGTGCCAGCTCACCACCGACTAGTCGAGATACGCAGTATTTT
CASSPPTSRDTQYF
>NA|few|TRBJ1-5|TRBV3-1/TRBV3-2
TGTGCCAGCAGTCCAGCCGGGAGTCGCAATCAGCCCCAGCATTTT
CASSPAGSRNQPQHF
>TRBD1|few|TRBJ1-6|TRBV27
TGTGCCAGCAGTTTGGAGGCAGGGGGCCCCTATAATTCACCCCTCCACTTT
CASSLEAGGPYNSPLHF
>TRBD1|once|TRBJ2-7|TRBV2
TGTGCCAGCAGAGGGACAGGCGAGCAGTACTTC
CASRGTGEQYF
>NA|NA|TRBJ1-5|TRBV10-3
TGTGCCATCAGTGAGTCGGGACATAGCAATCAGCCCCAGCATTTT
CAISESGHSNQPQHF
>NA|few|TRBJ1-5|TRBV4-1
TGCGCCAGCAGCCAAGAGTACGCAGATAATCAGCCCCAGCATTTT
CASSQEYADNQPQHF
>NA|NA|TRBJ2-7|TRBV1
TGCACCAGCAGCCAAGATGCGGATGAGGCGGGGGATCGCCACGAGCAGTACTTC
CTSSQDADEAGDRHEQYF
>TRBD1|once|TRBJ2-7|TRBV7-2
TGTGCCAGCAGTCCCGGGACAGGGCCGACCGAGCAGTACTTC
CASSPGTGPTEQYF
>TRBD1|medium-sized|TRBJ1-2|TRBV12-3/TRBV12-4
TGTGCCAGCAGTTTGGGGACAGGGCTAGGCTACACCTTC
CASSLGTGLGYTF
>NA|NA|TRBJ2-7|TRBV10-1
TGCGCCAGCAGTGAGACAAAGAGGAGCTCCTACGAGCAGTACTTC
CASSETKRSSYEQYF
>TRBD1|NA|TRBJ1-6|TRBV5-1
TGCGCCAGCAGCTTGGCCGGACAGGGGGGGAATTCACCCCTCCACTTT
CASSLAGQGGNSPLHF
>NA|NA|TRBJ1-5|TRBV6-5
TGTGCCAGCAGTTACTCCAGGGTCCAGCCCCAGCATTTT
CASSYSRVQPQHF
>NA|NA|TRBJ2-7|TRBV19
TGTGCCAGTAGTATGGGCCCGGGGGACTACGAGCAGTACTTC
CASSMGPGDYEQYF
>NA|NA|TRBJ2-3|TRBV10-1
TGCGCCAGCAGTGAGAGGCTAGCCACAGATACGCAGTATTTT
CASSERLATDTQYF
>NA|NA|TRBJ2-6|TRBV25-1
TGTGCCAGCAGTGCCAGCAGGGTACGCGCTGGGGCCAACGTCCTGACTTTC
CASSASRVRAGANVLTF
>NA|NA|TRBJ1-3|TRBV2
TGTGCCACCCACGGGGGTTCTGGAAACACCATATATTTT
CATHGGSGNTIYF
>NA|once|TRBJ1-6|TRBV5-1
TGCGCCAGCAGCTCCTCAGAGGAATCACCCCTCCACTTT
CASSSSEESPLHF
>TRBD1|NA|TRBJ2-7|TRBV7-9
TGTGCCAGCAGCCACGAGGGGGCGACCGACGAGCAGTACTTC
CASSHEGATDEQYF
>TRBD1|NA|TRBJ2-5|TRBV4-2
TGTGCCAGCAGCCAAGAAGGGGGCAGGCAAGAGACCCAGTACTTC
CASSQEGGRQETQYF
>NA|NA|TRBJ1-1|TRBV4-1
TGCGCCAGCAGCTTTAGGGGGGGGGTAGACACTGAAGCTTTCTTT
CASSFRGGVDTEAFF
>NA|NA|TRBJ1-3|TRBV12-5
TGTGCTAGTGGTCCTCCTTATGACAGCTCTGGAAACACCATATATTTT
CASGPPYDSSGNTIYF
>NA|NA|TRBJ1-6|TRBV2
TGTGCCAGCCTTTTGGGCAGTTCGCATTCACCCCTCCACTTT
CASLLGSSHSPLHF
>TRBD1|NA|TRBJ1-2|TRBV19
TGTGCCAGTAGTGTCACCGGGACAGGGCCCTATGGCTACACCTTC
CASSVTGTGPYGYTF
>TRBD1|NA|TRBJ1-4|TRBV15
TGTGCCACCAGCAGGGACAGGGGATATGAAAAACTGTTTTTT
CATSRDRGYEKLFF
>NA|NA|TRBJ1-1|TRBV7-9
TGTGCCAGCAGCGAGGAGGGAGACACTGAAGCTTTCTTT
CASSEEGDTEAFF
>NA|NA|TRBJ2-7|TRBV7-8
TGTGCCAGCAGCTTTGATGGGGGCGTGTTCTACGAGCAGTACTTC
CASSFDGGVFYEQYF
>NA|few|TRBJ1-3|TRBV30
TGTGCCTGGGCGGTGGGGGCAGCTGGAAACACCATATATTTT
CAWAVGAAGNTIYF
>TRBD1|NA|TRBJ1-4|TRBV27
TGTGCCAGCAGTTTAAGAGGGGGCAATCGTGCTAATGAAAAACTGTTTTTT
CASSLRGGNRANEKLFF
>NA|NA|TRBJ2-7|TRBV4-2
TGTGCCAGCAGCCAAGATGTAGGAGGCTCCTACGAGCAGTACTTC
CASSQDVGGSYEQYF
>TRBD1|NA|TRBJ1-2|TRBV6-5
TGTGCCAGCAGTCCCTGGGACAGCCCCTATGGCTACACCTTC
CASSPWDSPYGYTF
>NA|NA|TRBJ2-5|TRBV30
TGTGCCTGGACCTTGGGCTTCCAAGAGACCCAGTACTTC
CAWTLGFQETQYF
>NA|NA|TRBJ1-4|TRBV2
TGTGCCAGCAGTGGGACAGCCGAAAAACTGTTTTTT
CASSGTAEKLFF
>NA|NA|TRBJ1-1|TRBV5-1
TGCGCCAGCAGCTTAAATCCCAACCCAGGCACTGAAGCTTTCTTT
CASSLNPNPGTEAFF
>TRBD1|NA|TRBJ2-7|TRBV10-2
TGCGCCAGCAGAACAGGGGCCTACGAGCAGTACTTC
CASRTGAYEQYF
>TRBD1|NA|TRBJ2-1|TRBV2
TGTGCCAGCAGTGGACAGGGGATTCCCAATGAGCAGTTCTTC
CASSGQGIPNEQFF
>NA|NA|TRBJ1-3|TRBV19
TGTGCCAGTAGTGTCTCGCGGGGGCAGCGCGATCCAGGTGGAAACACCATATATTTT
CASSVSRGQRDPGGNTIYF
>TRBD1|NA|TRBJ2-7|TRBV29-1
TGCAGCGTTAAAGGGACAGGGGACCACGAGCAGTACTTC
CSVKGTGDHEQYF
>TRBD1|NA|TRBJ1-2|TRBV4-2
TGTGCCAGCAGCCAAGTACGACAGGGGACAGGCTACACCTTC
CASSQVRQGTGYTF
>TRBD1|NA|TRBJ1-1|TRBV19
TGTGCCAGTAGTATGGGACAGATCCTAAGGAACACTGAAGCTTTCTTT
CASSMGQILRNTEAFF